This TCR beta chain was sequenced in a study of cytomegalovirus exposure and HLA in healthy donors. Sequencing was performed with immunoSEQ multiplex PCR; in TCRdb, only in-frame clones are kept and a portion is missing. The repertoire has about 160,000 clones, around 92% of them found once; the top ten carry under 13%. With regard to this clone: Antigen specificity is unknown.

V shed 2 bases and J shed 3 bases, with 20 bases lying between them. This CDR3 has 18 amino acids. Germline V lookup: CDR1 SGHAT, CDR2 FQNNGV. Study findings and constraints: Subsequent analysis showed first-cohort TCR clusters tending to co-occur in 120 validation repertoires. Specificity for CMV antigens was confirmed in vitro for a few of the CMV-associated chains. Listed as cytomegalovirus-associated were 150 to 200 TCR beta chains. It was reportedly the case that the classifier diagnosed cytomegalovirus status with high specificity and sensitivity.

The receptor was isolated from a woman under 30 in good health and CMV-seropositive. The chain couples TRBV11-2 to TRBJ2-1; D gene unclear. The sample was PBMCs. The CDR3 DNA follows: TGTGCCAGCAGCTTAATTTCGCGTAGCCAGCTACTCTACAATGAGCAGTTCTTC. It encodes CASSLISRSQLLYNEQFF.